This TCR beta chain originates from a study of blood T cell repertoires in COVID-19. Overall study context: Samples taken during acute and convalescent COVID-19 were collected in the United States, Italy and Spain. T cells, B-cell-depleted T cells, or PBMCs provided the cDNA or gDNA that served as material.

Germline V gene sequence: CDR1 LNHNV, CDR2 YYDKDF (reference sequence). The V end was cut by 0 bases, the J end by 3 bases, with 8 bases between. The CDR3 has 14 residues. How the authors handled the data: By means of reference gene primer amplification, nucleated cell counts were estimated. Profiled with immunoSEQ multiplex PCR; TCRdb holds only in-frame clones, not every one. That table furnishes V, J and clone size, whereas the DNA furnished D and trimming. The sample has about 200,000 clones; around 84% are singletons. This sequence joins TRBV15 and TRBJ1-1; D is unclear. The TCR was taken from a human donor in a cohort sampled during active COVID-19. Source material: peripheral blood. CDR3 region: CATSRDAAYTEAFF. CDR3 nucleotide sequence: TGTGCCACCAGCAGAGATGCAGCGTACACTGAAGCTTTCTTT.